This T cell receptor beta chain came from a study of shared clonotypes between healthy human individuals. Turning to the study itself: For every donor, three CD4 naive, three CD4 memory, two CD8 naive and one CD8 memory plates were used.

CDR1 LNHNV and CDR2 YYDKDF come from the germline V gene (reference sequence). V was clipped by 3 bases and J by 6 bases; unmatched bases: 11. The CDR3 is 17 residues long. The method was immunoSEQ multiplex PCR; TCRdb's version includes in-frame clones alone and lacks a portion of them. The data show about 730,000 clones, with around 70% seen just once and roughly 1.8% held by the top ten. The chain joins TRBV15 to TRBJ2-1; 10 nucleotides align to TRBD2. Specimen: memory CD4+ T cells sorted from blood. The subset here: CD45RA-negative fraction. The sequence derives from a woman in her 30s in good health. CDR3 protein: CATSSTLAGATLNEQFF. In DNA form, the CDR3 reads TGTGCCACCAGCAGCACTCTAGCGGGGGCGACACTCAATGAGCAGTTCTTC.